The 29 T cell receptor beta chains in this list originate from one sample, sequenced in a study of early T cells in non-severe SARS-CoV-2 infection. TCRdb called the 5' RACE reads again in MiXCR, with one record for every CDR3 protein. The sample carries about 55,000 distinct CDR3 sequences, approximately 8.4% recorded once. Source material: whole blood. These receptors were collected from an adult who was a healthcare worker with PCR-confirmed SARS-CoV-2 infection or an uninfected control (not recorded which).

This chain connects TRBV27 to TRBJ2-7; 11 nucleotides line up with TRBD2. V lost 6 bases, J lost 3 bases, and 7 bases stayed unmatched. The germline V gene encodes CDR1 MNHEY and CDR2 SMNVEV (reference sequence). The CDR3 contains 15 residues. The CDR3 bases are TGTGCCAGCAGGACCGGGACTAGCGGAATCTACGAGCAGTACTTC. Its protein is CASRTGTSGIYEQYF.

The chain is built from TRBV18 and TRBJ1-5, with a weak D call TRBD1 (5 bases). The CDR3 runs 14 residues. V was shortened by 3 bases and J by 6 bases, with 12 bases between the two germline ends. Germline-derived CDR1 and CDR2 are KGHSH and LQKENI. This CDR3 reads CASSPDEGSQPQHF. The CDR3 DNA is TGTGCCAGCTCACCCGATGAGGGGAGTCAGCCCCAGCATTTT.

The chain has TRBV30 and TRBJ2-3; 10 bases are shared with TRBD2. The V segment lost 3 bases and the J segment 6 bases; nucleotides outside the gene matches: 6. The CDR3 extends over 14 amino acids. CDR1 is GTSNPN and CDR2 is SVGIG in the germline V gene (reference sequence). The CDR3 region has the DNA TGTGCCTGGAGACTAGCGGGGCCTGGGGATACGCAGTATTTT. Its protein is CAWRLAGPGDTQYF.

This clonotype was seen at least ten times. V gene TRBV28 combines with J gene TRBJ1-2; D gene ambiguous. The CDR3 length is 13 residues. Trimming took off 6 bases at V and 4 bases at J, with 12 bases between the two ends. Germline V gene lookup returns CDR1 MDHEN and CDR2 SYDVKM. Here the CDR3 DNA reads TGTGCCAGCAGCCCTGGGAGCTCCTATGGCTACACCTTC. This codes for CASSPGSSYGYTF.

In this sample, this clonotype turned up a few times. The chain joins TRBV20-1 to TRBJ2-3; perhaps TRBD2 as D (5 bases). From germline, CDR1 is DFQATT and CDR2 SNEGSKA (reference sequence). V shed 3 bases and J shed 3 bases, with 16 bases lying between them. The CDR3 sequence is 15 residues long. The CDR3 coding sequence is TGCAGTGCTAGTAGCCTAGCATGGTCGACAGATACGCAGTATTTT. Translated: CSASSLAWSTDTQYF.

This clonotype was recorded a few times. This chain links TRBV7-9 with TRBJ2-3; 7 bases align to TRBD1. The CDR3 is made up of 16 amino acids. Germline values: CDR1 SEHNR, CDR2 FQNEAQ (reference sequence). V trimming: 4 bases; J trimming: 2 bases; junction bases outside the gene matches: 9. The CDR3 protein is CASSSVQGVFTDTQYF. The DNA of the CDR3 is TGTGCCAGCAGCTCTGTCCAGGGGGTTTTCACAGATACGCAGTATTTT.

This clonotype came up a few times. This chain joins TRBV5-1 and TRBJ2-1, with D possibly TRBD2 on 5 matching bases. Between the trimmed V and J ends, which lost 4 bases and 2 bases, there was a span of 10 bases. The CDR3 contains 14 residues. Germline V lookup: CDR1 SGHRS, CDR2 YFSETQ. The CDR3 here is CASSLEDAYNEQFF. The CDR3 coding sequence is TGCGCCAGCAGCCTGGAGGACGCCTACAATGAGCAGTTCTTC.

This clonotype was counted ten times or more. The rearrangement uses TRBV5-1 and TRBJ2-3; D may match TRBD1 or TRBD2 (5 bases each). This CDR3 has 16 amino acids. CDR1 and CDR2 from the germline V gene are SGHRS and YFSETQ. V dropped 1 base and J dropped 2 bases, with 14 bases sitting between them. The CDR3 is CASSLSGPKLTDTQYF. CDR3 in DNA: TGCGCCAGCAGCTTGTCGGGGCCGAAACTCACAGATACGCAGTATTTT.

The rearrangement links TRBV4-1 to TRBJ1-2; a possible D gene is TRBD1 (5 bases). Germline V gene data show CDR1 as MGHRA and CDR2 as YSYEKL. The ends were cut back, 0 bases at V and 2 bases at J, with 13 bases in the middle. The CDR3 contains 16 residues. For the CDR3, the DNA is TGCGCCAGCAGCCAAGATACGGGACCTAGGAACTATGGCTACACCTTC. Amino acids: CASSQDTGPRNYGYTF.

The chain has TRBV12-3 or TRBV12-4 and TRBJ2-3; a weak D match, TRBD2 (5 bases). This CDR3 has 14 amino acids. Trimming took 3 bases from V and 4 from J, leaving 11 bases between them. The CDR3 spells CASSFWGEADTQYF. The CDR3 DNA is TGTGCCAGCAGTTTCTGGGGAGAGGCAGATACGCAGTATTTT.

DNA for the CDR3: TGTGCCAGCAGCTTCTTAGCGGGAGGGGCAGATACGCAGTATTTT. This translates into CASSFLAGGADTQYF. The V and J genes are TRBV11-2 and TRBJ2-3, with 11 bases lining up with TRBD2. Germline loops: CDR1 SGHAT, CDR2 FQNNGV. This CDR3 has 15 amino acids. V gave up 3 bases and J gave up 4 bases; unmatched junction bases: 3.

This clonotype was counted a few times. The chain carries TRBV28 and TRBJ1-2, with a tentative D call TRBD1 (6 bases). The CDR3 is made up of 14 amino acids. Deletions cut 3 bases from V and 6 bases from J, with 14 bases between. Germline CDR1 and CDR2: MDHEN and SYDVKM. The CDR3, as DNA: TGTGCCAGCAGTTTTTGGGGGGCAGACGATGGCTACACCTTC. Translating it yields CASSFWGADDGYTF.

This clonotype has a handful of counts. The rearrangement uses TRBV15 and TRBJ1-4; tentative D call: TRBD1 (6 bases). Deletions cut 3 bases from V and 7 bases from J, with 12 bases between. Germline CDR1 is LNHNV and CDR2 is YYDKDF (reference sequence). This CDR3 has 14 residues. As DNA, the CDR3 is TGTGCCACCAGCAGGACAGGAGAAACTGAAAAACTGTTTTTT. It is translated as CATSRTGETEKLFF.

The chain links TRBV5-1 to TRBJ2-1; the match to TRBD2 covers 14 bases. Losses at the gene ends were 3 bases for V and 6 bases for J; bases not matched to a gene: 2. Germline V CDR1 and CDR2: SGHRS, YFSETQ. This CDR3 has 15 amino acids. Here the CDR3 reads CASSSGLAGANEQFF. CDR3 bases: TGCGCCAGCAGCTCGGGACTAGCGGGAGCCAATGAGCAGTTCTTC.

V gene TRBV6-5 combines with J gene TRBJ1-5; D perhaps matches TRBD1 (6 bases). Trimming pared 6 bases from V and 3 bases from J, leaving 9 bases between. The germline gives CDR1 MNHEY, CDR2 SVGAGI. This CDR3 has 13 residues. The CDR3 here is CASRRGSNQPQHF. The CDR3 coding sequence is TGTGCCAGCAGGAGGGGGTCCAATCAGCCCCAGCATTTT.

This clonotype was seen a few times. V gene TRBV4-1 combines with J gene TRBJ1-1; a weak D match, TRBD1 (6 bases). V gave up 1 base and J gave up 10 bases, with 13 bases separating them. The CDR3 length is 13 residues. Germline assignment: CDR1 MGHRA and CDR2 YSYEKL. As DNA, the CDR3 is TGCGCCAGCAGCCAAGGACAGGTCGTCGGAGCTTTCTTT. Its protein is CASSQGQVVGAFF.

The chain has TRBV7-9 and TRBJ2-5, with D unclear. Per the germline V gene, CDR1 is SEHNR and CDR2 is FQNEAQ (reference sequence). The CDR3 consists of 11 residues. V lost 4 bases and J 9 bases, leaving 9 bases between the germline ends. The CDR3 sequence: CASSSLQAQYF. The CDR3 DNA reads TGTGCCAGCAGCTCCCTGCAGGCCCAGTACTTC.

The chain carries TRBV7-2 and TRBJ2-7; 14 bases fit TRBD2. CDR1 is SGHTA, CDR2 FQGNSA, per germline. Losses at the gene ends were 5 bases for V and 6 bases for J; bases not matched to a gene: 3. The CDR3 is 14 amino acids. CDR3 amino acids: CASSLGLAGVEQYF. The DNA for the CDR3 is TGTGCCAGCAGCCTGGGACTAGCGGGAGTCGAGCAGTACTTC. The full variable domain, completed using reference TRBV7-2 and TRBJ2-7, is GAGVSQSPSNKVTEKGKDVELRCDPISGHTALYWYRQSLGQGLEFLIYFQGNSAPDKSGLPSDRFSAERTGGSVSTLTIQRTQQEDSAVYLCASSLGLAGVEQYFGPGTRLTVT.

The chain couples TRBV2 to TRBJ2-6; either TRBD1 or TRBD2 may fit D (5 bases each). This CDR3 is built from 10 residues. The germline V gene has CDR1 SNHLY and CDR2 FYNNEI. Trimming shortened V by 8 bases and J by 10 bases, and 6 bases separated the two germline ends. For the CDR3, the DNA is TGTGCCAGCGGGGGTAACGTCCTGACTTTC. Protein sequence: CASGGNVLTF.

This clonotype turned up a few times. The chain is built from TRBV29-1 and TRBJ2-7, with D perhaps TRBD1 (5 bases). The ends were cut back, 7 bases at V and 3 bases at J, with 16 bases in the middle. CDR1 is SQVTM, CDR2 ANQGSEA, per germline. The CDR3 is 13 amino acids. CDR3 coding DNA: TGCAGCGCCGGTATGGGGCAGGGCTACGAGCAGTACTTC. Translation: CSAGMGQGYEQYF.

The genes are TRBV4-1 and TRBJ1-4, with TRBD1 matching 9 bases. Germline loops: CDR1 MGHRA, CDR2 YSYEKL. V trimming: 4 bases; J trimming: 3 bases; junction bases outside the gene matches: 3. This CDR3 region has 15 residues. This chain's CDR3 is CASSRTGVSNEKLFF. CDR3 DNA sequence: TGCGCCAGCAGCCGGACAGGGGTATCTAATGAAAAACTGTTTTTT.

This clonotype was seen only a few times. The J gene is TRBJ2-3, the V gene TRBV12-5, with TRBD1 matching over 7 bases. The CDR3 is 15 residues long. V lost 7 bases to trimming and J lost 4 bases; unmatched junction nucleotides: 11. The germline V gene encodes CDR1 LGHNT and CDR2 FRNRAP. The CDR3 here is CASVPTGPWPDTQYF. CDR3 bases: TGTGCTAGTGTCCCGACAGGGCCGTGGCCAGATACGCAGTATTTT. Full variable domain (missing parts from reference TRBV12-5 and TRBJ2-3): DARVTQTPRHKVTEMGQEVTMRCQPILGHNTVFWYRQTMMQGLELLAYFRNRAPLDDSGMPKDRFSAEMPDATLATLKIQPSEPRDSAVYFCASVPTGPWPDTQYFGPGTRLTVL.

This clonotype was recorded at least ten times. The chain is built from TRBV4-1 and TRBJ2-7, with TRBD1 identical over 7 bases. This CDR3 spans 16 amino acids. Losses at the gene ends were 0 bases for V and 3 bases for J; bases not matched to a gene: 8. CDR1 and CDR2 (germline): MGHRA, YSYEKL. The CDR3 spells CASSQDRGLGFYEQYF. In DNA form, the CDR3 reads TGCGCCAGCAGCCAAGATAGGGGGCTGGGGTTCTACGAGCAGTACTTC.

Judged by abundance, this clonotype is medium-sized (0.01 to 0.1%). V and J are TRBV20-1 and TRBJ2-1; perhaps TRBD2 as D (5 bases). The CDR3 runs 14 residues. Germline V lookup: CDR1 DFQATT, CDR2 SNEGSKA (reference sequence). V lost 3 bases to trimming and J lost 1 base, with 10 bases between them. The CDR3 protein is CSARSERSYNEQFF. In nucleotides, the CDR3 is TGCAGTGCTAGGTCGGAGCGGTCCTACAATGAGCAGTTCTTC.

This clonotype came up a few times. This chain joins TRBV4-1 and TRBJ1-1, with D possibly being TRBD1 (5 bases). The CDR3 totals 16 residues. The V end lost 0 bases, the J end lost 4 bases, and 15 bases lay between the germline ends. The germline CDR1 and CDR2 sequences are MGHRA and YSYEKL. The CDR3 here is CASSQEKPRGGTEAFF. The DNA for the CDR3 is TGCGCCAGCAGCCAAGAGAAACCGAGGGGCGGCACTGAAGCTTTCTTT.

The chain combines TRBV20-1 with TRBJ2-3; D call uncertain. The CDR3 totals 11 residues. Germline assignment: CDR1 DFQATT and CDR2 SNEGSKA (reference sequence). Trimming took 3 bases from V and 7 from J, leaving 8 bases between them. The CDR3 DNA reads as TGCAGTGCTAGCGATCCCAATACGCAGTATTTT. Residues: CSASDPNTQYF.

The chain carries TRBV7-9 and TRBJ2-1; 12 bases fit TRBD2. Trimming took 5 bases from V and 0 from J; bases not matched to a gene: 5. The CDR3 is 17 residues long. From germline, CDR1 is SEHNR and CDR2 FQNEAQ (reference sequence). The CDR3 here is CASSIRTSGTSYNEQFF. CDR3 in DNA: TGTGCCAGCAGCATACGGACTAGCGGGACCTCCTACAATGAGCAGTTCTTC. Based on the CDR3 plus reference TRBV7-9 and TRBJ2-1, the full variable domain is DTGVSQNPRHKITKRGQNVTFRCDPISEHNRLYWYRQTLGQGPEFLTYFQNEAQLEKSRLLSDRFSAERPKGSFSTLEIQRTEQGDSAMYLCASSIRTSGTSYNEQFFGPGTRLTVL.

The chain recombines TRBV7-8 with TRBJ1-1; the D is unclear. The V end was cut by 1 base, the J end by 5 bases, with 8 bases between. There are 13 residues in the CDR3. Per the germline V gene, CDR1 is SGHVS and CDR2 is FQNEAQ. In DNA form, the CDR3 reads TGTGCCAGCAGCTTAGGTCGCCAGACTGAAGCTTTCTTT. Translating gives CASSLGRQTEAFF.

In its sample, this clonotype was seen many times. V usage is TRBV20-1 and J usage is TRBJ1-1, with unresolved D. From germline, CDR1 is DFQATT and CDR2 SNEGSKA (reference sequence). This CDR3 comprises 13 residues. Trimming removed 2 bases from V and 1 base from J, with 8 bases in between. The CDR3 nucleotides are TGCAGTGCTAGAATCCCGCAGAACACTGAAGCTTTCTTT. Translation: CSARIPQNTEAFF.